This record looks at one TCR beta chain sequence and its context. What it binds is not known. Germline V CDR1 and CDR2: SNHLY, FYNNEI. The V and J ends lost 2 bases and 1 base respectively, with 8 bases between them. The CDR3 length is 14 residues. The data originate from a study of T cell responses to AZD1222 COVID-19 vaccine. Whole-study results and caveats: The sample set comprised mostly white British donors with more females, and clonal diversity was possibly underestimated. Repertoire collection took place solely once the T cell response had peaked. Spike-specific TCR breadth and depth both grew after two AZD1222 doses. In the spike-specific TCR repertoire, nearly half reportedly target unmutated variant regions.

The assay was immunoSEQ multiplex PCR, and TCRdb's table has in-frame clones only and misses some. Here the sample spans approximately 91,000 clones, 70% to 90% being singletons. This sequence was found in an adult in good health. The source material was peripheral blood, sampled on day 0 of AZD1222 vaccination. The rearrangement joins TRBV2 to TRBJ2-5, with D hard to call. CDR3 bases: TGTGCCAGCAGTGAAAGGGCCGCCCAAGAGACCCAGTACTTC. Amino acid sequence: CASSERAAQETQYF. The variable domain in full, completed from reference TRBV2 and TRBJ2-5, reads EPEVTQTPSHQVTQMGQEVILRCVPISNHLYFYWYRQILGQKVEFLVSFYNNEISEKSEIFDDQFSVERPDGSNFTLKIRSTKLEDSAMYFCASSERAAQETQYFGPGTRLLVL.